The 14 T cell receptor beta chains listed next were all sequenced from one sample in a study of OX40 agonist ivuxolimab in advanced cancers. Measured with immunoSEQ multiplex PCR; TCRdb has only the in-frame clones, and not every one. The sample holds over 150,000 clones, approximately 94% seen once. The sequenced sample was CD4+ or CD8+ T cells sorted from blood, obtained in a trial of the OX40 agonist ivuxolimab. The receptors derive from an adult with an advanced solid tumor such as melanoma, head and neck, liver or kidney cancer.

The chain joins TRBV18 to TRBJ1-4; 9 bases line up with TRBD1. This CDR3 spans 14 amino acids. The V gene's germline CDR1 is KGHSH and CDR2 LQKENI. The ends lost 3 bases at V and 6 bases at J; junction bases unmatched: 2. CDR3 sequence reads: CASSPGQGDEKLFF. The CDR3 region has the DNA TGTGCCAGCTCACCGGGACAGGGCGATGAAAAACTGTTTTTT.

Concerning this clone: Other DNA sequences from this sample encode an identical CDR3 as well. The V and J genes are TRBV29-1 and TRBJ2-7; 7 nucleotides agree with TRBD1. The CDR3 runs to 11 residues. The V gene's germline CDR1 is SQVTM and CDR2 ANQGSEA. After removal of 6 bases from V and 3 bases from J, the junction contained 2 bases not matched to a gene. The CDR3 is CSVGTDYEQYF. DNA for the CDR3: TGCAGCGTCGGGACAGACTACGAGCAGTACTTC.

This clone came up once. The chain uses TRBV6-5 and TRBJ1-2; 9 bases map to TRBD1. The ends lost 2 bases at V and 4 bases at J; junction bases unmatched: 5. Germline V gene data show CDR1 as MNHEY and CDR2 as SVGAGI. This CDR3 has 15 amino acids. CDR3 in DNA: TGTGCCAGCAGTTACGTACAGGGGGCTGGCTATGGCTACACCTTC. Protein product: CASSYVQGAGYGYTF.

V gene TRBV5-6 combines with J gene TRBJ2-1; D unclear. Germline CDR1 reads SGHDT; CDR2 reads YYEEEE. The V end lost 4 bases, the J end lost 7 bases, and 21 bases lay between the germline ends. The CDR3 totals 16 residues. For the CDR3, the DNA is TGTGCCAGCAGCGTGGCCCATTGGACGGGCCGTAATGAGCAGTTCTTC. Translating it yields CASSVAHWTGRNEQFF.

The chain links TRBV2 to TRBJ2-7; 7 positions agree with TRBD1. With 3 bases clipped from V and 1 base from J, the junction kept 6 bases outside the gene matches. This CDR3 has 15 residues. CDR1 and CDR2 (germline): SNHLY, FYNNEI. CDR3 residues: CASSDEDRVSYEQYF. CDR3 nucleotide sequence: TGTGCCAGCAGTGATGAAGACAGGGTGTCCTACGAGCAGTACTTC. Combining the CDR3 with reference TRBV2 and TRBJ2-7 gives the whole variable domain EPEVTQTPSHQVTQMGQEVILRCVPISNHLYFYWYRQILGQKVEFLVSFYNNEISEKSEIFDDQFSVERPDGSNFTLKIRSTKLEDSAMYFCASSDEDRVSYEQYFGPGTRLTVT.

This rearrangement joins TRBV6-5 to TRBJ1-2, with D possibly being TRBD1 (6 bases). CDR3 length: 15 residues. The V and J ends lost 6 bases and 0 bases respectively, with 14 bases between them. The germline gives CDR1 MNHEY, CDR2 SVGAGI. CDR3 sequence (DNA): TGTGCCAGCAGCTCCCGGGGGGCTACTAACTATGGCTACACCTTC. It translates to CASSSRGATNYGYTF.

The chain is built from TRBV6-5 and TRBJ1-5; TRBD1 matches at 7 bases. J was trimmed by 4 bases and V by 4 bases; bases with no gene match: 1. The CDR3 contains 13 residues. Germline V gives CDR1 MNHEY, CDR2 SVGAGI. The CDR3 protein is CASSLTGNQPQHF. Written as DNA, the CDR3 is TGTGCCAGCAGTTTGACAGGGAATCAGCCCCAGCATTTT.

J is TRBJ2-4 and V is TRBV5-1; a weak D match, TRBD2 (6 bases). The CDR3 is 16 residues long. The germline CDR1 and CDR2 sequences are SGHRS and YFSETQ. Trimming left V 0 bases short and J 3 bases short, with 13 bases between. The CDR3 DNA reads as TGCGCCAGCAGCTTGGGGGCAGGGCGGGACAAAAACATTCAGTACTTC. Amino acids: CASSLGAGRDKNIQYF. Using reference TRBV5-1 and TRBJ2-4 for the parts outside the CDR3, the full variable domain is KAGVTQTPRYLIKTRGQQVTLSCSPISGHRSVSWYQQTPGQGLQFLFEYFSETQRNKGNFPGRFSGRQFSNSRSEMNVSTLELGDSALYLCASSLGAGRDKNIQYFGAGTRLSVL.

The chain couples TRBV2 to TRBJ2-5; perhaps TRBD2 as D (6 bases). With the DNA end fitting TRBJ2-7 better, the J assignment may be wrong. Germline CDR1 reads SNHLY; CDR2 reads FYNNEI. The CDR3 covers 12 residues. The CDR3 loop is CASTRLGYEQYF. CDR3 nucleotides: TGTGCCAGCACCCGACTAGGGTACGAGCAGTACTTC.

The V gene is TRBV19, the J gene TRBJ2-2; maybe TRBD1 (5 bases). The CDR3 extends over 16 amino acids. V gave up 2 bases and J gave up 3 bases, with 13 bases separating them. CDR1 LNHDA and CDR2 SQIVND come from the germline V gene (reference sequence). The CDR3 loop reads CASSIRKGPYTGELFF. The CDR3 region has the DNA TGTGCCAGTAGTATAAGAAAGGGGCCGTACACCGGGGAGCTGTTTTTT.

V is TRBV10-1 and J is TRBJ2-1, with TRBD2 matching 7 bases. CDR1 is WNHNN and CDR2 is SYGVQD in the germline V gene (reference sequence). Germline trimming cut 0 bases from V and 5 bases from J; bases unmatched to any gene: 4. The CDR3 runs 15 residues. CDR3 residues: CASSESSSGNNEQFF. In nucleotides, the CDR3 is TGCGCCAGCAGTGAGTCGTCTAGCGGAAACAATGAGCAGTTCTTC.

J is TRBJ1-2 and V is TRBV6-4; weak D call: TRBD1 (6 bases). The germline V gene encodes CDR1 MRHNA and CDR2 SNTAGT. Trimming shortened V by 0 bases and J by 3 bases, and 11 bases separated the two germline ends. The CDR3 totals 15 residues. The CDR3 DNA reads TGTGCCAGCAGTGACTCAAAGGGGGGACACTATGGCTACACCTTC. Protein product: CASSDSKGGHYGYTF.

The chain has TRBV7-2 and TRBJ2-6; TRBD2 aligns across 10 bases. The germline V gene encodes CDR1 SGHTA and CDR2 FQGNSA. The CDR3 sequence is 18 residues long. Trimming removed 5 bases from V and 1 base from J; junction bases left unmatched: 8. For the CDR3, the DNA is TGTGCCAGCAGCGCTTCTAGCGGGAGTAGATCTGGGGCCAACGTCCTGACTTTC. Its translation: CASSASSGSRSGANVLTF. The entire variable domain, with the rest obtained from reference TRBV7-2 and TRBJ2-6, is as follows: GAGVSQSPSNKVTEKGKDVELRCDPISGHTALYWYRQSLGQGLEFLIYFQGNSAPDKSGLPSDRFSAERTGGSVSTLTIQRTQQEDSAVYLCASSASSGSRSGANVLTFGAGSRLTVL.

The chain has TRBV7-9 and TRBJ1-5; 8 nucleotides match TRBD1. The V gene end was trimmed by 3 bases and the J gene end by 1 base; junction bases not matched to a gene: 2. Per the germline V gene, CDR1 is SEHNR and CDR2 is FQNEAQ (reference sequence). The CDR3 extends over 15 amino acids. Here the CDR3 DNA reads TGTGCCAGCAGCTTGACAGGGGAGAGCAATCAGCCCCAGCATTTT. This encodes CASSLTGESNQPQHF. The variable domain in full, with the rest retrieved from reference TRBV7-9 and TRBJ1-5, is DTGVSQNPRHKITKRGQNVTFRCDPISEHNRLYWYRQTLGQGPEFLTYFQNEAQLEKSRLLSDRFSAERPKGSFSTLEIQRTEQGDSAMYLCASSLTGESNQPQHFGDGTRLSIL.